This passage covers 24 T cell receptor beta chains from one sample sequenced in a study of spatial heterogeneity in lung cancer. TCRdb re-called the 5' RACE reads with MiXCR, one entry per CDR3 protein. The sample includes approximately 39,000 distinct CDR3 sequences, under 6.5% of them seen just once. Time point here: sample taken at primary tumor resection. Whole RNA, isolated from tumor, nontumor lung or frozen PBMC, was sequenced without prior sorting. Sequenced material: PBMCs, taken at surgery. The receptors were gathered from a male donor with early-stage non-small cell lung cancer.

In its sample, this clonotype was seen many times. The J gene is TRBJ1-5, the V gene TRBV10-3; D perhaps matches TRBD1 (6 bases). The V end lost 4 bases, the J end lost 0 bases, and 13 bases lay between the germline ends. Germline V gene sequence: CDR1 ENHRY, CDR2 SYGVKD. CDR3 size: 16 residues. The CDR3 spells CAISAAGQNSNQPQHF. CDR3 coding DNA: TGTGCCATCAGTGCCGCCGGACAGAATAGCAATCAGCCCCAGCATTTT.

This clonotype showed up just a few times. The CDR3, as DNA: TGTGCCAGCAGGACTAATCAGCCCCAGCATTTT. It encodes CASRTNQPQHF. The chain links TRBV28 to TRBJ1-5; no reliable D call. Looked up from germline, CDR1 is MDHEN and CDR2 is SYDVKM. CDR3 length: 11 residues. Between the trimmed V and J ends, which lost 6 bases and 4 bases, there was a span of 4 bases.

This clonotype occurred many times. The V call is TRBV10-3, the J call TRBJ2-5; possible D gene TRBD1, 6 bases. Trimming cost V 2 bases and J 5 bases, with 12 bases left between them. Looked up from germline, CDR1 is ENHRY and CDR2 is SYGVKD. This CDR3 is 14 amino acids long. CDR3: CAISEPLTGETQYF. The CDR3 nucleotides are TGTGCCATCAGTGAGCCTCTAACAGGGGAGACCCAGTACTTC.

This clonotype was detected ten times or more. This chain uses TRBV5-1 with TRBJ2-3; 8 nucleotides match TRBD1. This CDR3 region has 15 residues. Germline V gene lookup returns CDR1 SGHRS and CDR2 YFSETQ. The J segment lost 4 bases and the V segment lost 2 bases, leaving 6 bases of the junction unmatched. The CDR3 DNA follows: TGCGCCAGCAGCTTATCAGGGGGCGGCGCAGATACGCAGTATTTT. It translates to CASSLSGGGADTQYF.

This clonotype appeared many times. V and J are TRBV6-2 or TRBV6-3 and TRBJ1-4; possibly TRBD1 for D (5 bases). Deletions cut 4 bases from V and 6 bases from J, with 12 bases between. The CDR3 totals 14 residues. Germline V gene sequence: CDR1 MNHEY, CDR2 SVGEGT. CDR3 DNA sequence: TGTGCCAGCAGTTCGTACAGGTCGGATGAAAAACTGTTTTTT. Its translation is CASSSYRSDEKLFF.

This clonotype came up many times. The chain joins TRBV6-5 to TRBJ1-3, with D hard to call. The CDR3 consists of 15 residues. CDR1 and CDR2 (germline): MNHEY, SVGAGI. Between the trimmed V and J ends, which lost 0 bases and 9 bases, there was a span of 15 bases. The CDR3, as DNA: TGTGCCAGCAGTTACTCAAGGGAAAGGAGTGGCACCATATATTTT. Residues: CASSYSRERSGTIYF.

This clonotype was seen many times. A read error may produce the germline difference seen at one junction end. This chain links TRBV7-2 with TRBJ2-2; 7 bases are shared with TRBD1. The CDR3 spans 14 residues. Germline assignment: CDR1 SGHTA and CDR2 FQGNSA. This CDR3 is CASREQGNAGELFF. The DNA for the CDR3 is TGTGCCAGCAGGGAACAGGGGAACGCCGGGGAGCTGTTTTTT.

This clonotype was detected ten times or more. The chain uses TRBV20-1 and TRBJ2-1; the D is unclear. Germline V CDR1 and CDR2: DFQATT, SNEGSKA (reference sequence). Trimming removed 3 bases at V and 10 bases at J, with 19 bases between. This CDR3 has 14 residues. The CDR3 loop reads CSASGMIGTGEQFF. The CDR3 DNA is TGCAGTGCTAGCGGAATGATCGGAACGGGCGAGCAGTTCTTC.

This clonotype was seen at least ten times. The rearrangement links TRBV6-5 to TRBJ2-7; 9 bases line up with TRBD2. Per germline, CDR1 MNHEY and CDR2 SVGAGI. The CDR3 contains 15 residues. The V gene end was trimmed by 6 bases and the J gene end by 0 bases; junction bases not matched to a gene: 6. The CDR3 reads CASSSSGGTSYEQYF. For the CDR3, the DNA is TGTGCCAGCAGCAGTAGCGGGGGCACCTCCTACGAGCAGTACTTC.

The table lists this clonotype with many counts. The rearrangement joins TRBV28 to TRBJ2-1; the D gene could be TRBD1 or TRBD2 (6 bases each). Trimming shortened V by 6 bases and J by 15 bases, and 36 bases separated the two germline ends. CDR1 is MDHEN, CDR2 SYDVKM, per germline. This CDR3 is built from 18 residues. The CDR3 nucleotides read TGTGCCAGCAGGGCGCGGACCGGGGGCAGCGGACGTTTCTTGAGCTTGTTCTTC. Translated, it gives CASRARTGGSGRFLSLFF. The full variable domain, its missing parts supplied by reference TRBV28 and TRBJ2-1, is DVKVTQSSRYLVKRTGEKVFLECVQDMDHENMFWYRQDPGLGLRLIYFSYDVKMKEKGDIPEGYSVSREKKERFSLILESASTNQTSMYLCASRARTGGSGRFLSLFFGPGTRLTVL.

This clonotype showed up many times. This chain links TRBV2 with TRBJ1-6; perhaps TRBD1 as D (6 bases). Germline values: CDR1 SNHLY, CDR2 FYNNEI. The V end lost 11 bases, the J end lost 5 bases, and 19 bases lay between the germline ends. The CDR3 runs to 15 residues. CDR3 amino acids: CAGVQGSFHNSPLHF. In nucleotides, the CDR3 is TGTGCCGGTGTACAGGGATCTTTCCATAATTCACCCCTCCACTTT.

The chain couples TRBV20-1 to TRBJ2-3; 16 bases are a match to TRBD2. The junction had 6 bases not matched to a gene; V was cut back by 1 base and J by 2 bases. The CDR3 has 18 amino acids. Looked up from germline, CDR1 is DFQATT and CDR2 is SNEGSKA (reference sequence). The CDR3 region has the DNA TGCAGTGCTAGAGGGGGACTAGCGGGGGGGACTAACACAGATACGCAGTATTTT. It encodes CSARGGLAGGTNTDTQYF.

This clonotype was recorded many times. V gene TRBV20-1 combines with J gene TRBJ2-7, with D unclear. V was cut by 5 bases and J by 5 bases, with 16 bases left in between. The CDR3 is made up of 13 amino acids. Germline V gene sequence: CDR1 DFQATT, CDR2 SNEGSKA (reference sequence). CDR3 coding DNA: TGCAGTGCTCGCGCGTCCCCTATCGACGAGCAGTACTTC. This gives the protein CSARASPIDEQYF.

This clonotype was seen repeatedly, ten times or more. The chain couples TRBV20-1 to TRBJ2-7; perhaps TRBD2 as D (6 bases). This CDR3 is built from 16 residues. Germline V lookup: CDR1 DFQATT, CDR2 SNEGSKA (reference sequence). V was clipped by 0 bases and J by 4 bases, with 19 bases between them. In nucleotides, the CDR3 is TGCAGTGCTAGAGATTCTAAGGGGCGGAGGGTTTACGAGCAGTACTTC. Residues: CSARDSKGRRVYEQYF.

This clonotype came up many times. The chain uses TRBV15 and TRBJ2-7; D is possibly TRBD1 (6 bases). The CDR3 is 13 residues long. Germline V gives CDR1 LNHNV, CDR2 YYDKDF (reference sequence). Trimming removed 2 bases from V and 1 base from J, with 6 bases in between. The DNA for the CDR3 is TGTGCCACCAGCAGACAGGGGTCCTACGAGCAGTACTTC. The encoded protein is CATSRQGSYEQYF.

At least ten counts were recorded for this clonotype. The J gene is TRBJ1-5, the V gene TRBV18; no clear D. The V gene lost 5 bases and the J gene lost 2 bases, with 16 bases spanning the gap. This CDR3 has 16 residues. Germline lookup yields CDR1 KGHSH and CDR2 LQKENI. The CDR3 DNA reads TGTGCCAGCTCAAGCACAACGGTTCAAGGCAATCAGCCCCAGCATTTT. Protein sequence: CASSSTTVQGNQPQHF. Variable domain in full (rest from reference TRBV18 and TRBJ1-5): NAGVMQNPRHLVRRRGQEARLRCSPMKGHSHVYWYRQLPEEGLKFMVYLQKENIIDESGMPKERFSAEFPKEGPSILRIQQVVRGDSAAYFCASSSTTVQGNQPQHFGDGTRLSIL.

This clonotype was observed at least ten times. The chain combines TRBV29-1 with TRBJ1-6; D call uncertain. Germline values: CDR1 SQVTM, CDR2 ANQGSEA. CDR3 length: 13 amino acids. Trimming removed 4 bases at V and 0 bases at J, with 4 bases between. The CDR3 reads CSVAGSYNSPLHF. CDR3 nucleotides: TGCAGCGTTGCGGGCTCCTATAATTCACCCCTCCACTTT. Variable domain in full (rest from reference TRBV29-1 and TRBJ1-6): SAVISQKPSRDICQRGTSLTIQCQVDSQVTMMFWYRQQPGQSLTLIATANQGSEATYESGFVIDKFPISRPNLTFSTLTVSNMSPEDSSIYLCSVAGSYNSPLHFGNGTRLTVT.

This clonotype showed up many times. CDR3 nucleotide sequence: TGTGCCAGCAGCCCAATGACAGGGACTCTGAACGAGCAGTACTTC. Translation: CASSPMTGTLNEQYF. The rearrangement joins TRBV5-5 to TRBJ2-7; D is perhaps TRBD1 (7 bases). The CDR3 is 15 amino acids. In germline, CDR1 is SGHKS, CDR2 YYEKEE (reference sequence). The germline V and J ends were trimmed by 4 bases and 5 bases, with 19 bases remaining between them.

This clonotype was observed many times. The rearrangement joins TRBV6-5 to TRBJ1-6, with D possibly matching TRBD1 (5 bases). The CDR3 runs to 13 residues. V shed 10 bases and J shed 7 bases, with 14 bases lying between them. The germline V gene has CDR1 MNHEY and CDR2 SVGAGI. CDR3 bases: TGTGCCACCTCGCAGGGTACAAATTCACCCCTCCACTTT. Its protein product is CATSQGTNSPLHF.

This clonotype was counted at least ten times. The gene calls are TRBV7-2 and TRBJ2-2; D is unclear. V was pared by 2 bases and J by 9 bases, with 16 bases between. CDR3 length: 15 residues. The germline gives CDR1 SGHTA, CDR2 FQGNSA. The CDR3 sequence is CASSLNSRSHRELFF. Here the CDR3 DNA reads TGTGCCAGCAGCTTAAATAGTAGGTCGCACCGGGAGCTGTTTTTT.

At least ten counts were recorded for this clonotype. This rearrangement joins TRBV28 to TRBJ2-7; D might be TRBD1 (5 bases). The germline CDR1 and CDR2 sequences are MDHEN and SYDVKM. With 8 bases removed from V and 6 bases from J, the gap between germline ends came to 14 bases. The CDR3 has 12 amino acids. In nucleotides, the CDR3 is TGTGCCAGCTACGGCAGGGTCTCCGAGCAGTACTTC. This translates into CASYGRVSEQYF.

This clonotype was detected many times. J is TRBJ2-1 and V is TRBV7-8, with D tentatively TRBD2 (5 bases). Trimming removed 1 base at V and 0 bases at J, with 7 bases between. This CDR3 contains 15 residues. Germline loops: CDR1 SGHVS, CDR2 FQNEAQ. This CDR3 is CASSLDAGSYNEQFF. Here the CDR3 DNA reads TGTGCCAGCAGCTTAGATGCGGGCTCCTACAATGAGCAGTTCTTC.

This clonotype has a count of ten or more. This sequence joins TRBV28 and TRBJ1-4; 7 nucleotides agree with TRBD1. The ends lost 2 bases at V and 6 bases at J; junction bases unmatched: 3. The germline CDR1 and CDR2 sequences are MDHEN and SYDVKM. CDR3 size: 14 residues. The CDR3 loop is CASSLPQGDEKLFF. In nucleotides, the CDR3 is TGTGCCAGCAGTTTACCTCAGGGGGATGAAAAACTGTTTTTT.

This clonotype was recorded many times. The V gene is TRBV7-9, the J gene TRBJ2-7; TRBD1 aligns across 9 bases. After removal of 1 base from V and 6 bases from J, the junction contained 4 bases not matched to a gene. The germline gives CDR1 SEHNR, CDR2 FQNEAQ (reference sequence). There are 14 residues in the CDR3. The CDR3 protein is CASSLGGQGGEQYF. The CDR3, as DNA: TGTGCCAGCAGCTTAGGGGGACAGGGTGGCGAGCAGTACTTC.